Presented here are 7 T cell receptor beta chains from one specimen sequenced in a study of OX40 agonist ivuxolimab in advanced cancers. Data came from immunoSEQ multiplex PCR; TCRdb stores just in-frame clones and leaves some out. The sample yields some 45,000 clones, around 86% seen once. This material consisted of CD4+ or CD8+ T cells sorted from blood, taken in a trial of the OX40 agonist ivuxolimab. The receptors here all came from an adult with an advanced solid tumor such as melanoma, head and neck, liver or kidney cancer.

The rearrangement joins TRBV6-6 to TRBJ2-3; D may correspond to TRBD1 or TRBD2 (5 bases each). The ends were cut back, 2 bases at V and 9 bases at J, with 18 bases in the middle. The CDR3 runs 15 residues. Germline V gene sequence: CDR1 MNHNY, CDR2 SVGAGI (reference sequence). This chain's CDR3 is CASSYPGTLRGTQYF. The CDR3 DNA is TGTGCCAGCAGTTACCCAGGGACCCTGAGGGGCACGCAGTATTTT.

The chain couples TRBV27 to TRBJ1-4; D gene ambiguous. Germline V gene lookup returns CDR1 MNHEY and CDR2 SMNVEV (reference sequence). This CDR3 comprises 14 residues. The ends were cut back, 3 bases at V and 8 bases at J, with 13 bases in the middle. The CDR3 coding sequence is TGTGCCAGCAGTTTGTGGTCTTCGAGCGAAAAACTGTTTTTT. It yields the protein CASSLWSSSEKLFF.

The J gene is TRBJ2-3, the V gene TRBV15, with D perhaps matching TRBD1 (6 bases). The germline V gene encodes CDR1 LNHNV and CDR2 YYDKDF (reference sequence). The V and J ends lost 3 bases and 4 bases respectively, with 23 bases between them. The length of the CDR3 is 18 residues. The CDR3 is CATSSPPSTGKIADTQYF. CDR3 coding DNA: TGTGCCACCAGCAGTCCCCCGTCGACAGGAAAAATTGCAGATACGCAGTATTTT. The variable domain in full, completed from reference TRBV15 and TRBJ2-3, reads DAMVIQNPRYQVTQFGKPVTLSCSQTLNHNVMYWYQQKSSQAPKLLFHYYDKDFNNEADTPDNFQSRRPNTSFCFLDIRSPGLGDTAMYLCATSSPPSTGKIADTQYFGPGTRLTVL.

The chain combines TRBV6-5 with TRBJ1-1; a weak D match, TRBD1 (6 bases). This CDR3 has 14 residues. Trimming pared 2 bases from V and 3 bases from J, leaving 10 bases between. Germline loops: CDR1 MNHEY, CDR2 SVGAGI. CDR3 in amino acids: CASSYGGLDTEAFF. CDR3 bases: TGTGCCAGCAGTTACGGGGGCCTGGACACTGAAGCTTTCTTT.

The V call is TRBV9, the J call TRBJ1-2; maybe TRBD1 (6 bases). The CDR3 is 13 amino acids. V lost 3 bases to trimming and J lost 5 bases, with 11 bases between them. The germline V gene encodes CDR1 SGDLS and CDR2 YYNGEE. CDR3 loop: CASSEGGGYGYTF. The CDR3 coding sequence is TGTGCCAGCAGCGAGGGAGGGGGATATGGCTACACCTTC.

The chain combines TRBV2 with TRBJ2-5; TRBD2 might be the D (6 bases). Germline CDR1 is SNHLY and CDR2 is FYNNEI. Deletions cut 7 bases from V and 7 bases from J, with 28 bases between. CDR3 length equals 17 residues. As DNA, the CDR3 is TGTGCCAGCATTCATCAGGACGGGACTCCCGGTTTGGGGACCCAGTACTTC. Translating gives CASIHQDGTPGLGTQYF.

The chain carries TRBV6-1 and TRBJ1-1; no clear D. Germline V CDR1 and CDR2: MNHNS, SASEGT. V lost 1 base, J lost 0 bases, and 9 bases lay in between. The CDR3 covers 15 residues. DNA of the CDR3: TGTGCCAGCAGTGAAGGCTTTGACGTGAACACTGAAGCTTTCTTT. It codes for CASSEGFDVNTEAFF.